Below are 6 T cell receptor beta chains sequenced from a single sample in a study of post-analysis software for immune sequencing data. cDNA libraries for TCR beta contained unique molecular identifiers. From the PCR reads, TCRdb called clonotypes with MiXCR, one entry per CDR3 protein. The profile shows about 460,000 distinct CDR3 sequences, 45% of them singletons. Study results and caveats: A handful of TRBV segments occurring more often in patients than controls included TRBV5-6, TRBV5-1 and TRBV20-1.

Antigens for these TCRs are unknown. The sequencing sample was made of blood. These receptors came from a girl aged 10 to 17 with multiple sclerosis.

The chain couples TRBV9 to TRBJ2-7; D may be TRBD1 (5 bases). Between the trimmed V and J ends, which lost 4 bases and 2 bases, there was a span of 16 bases. CDR3 size: 15 residues. Germline V gene sequence: CDR1 SGDLS, CDR2 YYNGEE. The CDR3 protein is CASSQGWTETYEQYF. In DNA form, the CDR3 reads TGTGCCAGCAGCCAGGGTTGGACGGAAACCTACGAGCAGTACTTC.

The chain couples TRBV20-1 to TRBJ2-7; unclear D gene. V was shortened by 4 bases and J by 0 bases, with 16 bases between the two germline ends. The CDR3 covers 15 residues. Germline V CDR1 and CDR2: DFQATT, SNEGSKA (reference sequence). CDR3 amino acids: CSATALTVNSYEQYF. The CDR3 nucleotides are TGCAGTGCTACAGCCCTAACGGTTAACTCCTACGAGCAGTACTTC.

The rearrangement uses TRBV6-6 and TRBJ1-5; weak D call: TRBD1 (5 bases). V lost 7 bases, J lost 7 bases, and 14 bases lay in between. The CDR3 is made up of 13 amino acids. The germline CDR1 and CDR2 sequences are MNHNY and SVGAGI (reference sequence). CDR3 in DNA: TGTGCCAGCAAACAAGGGGTGCGGCAGCCCCAGCATTTT. Translation gives CASKQGVRQPQHF.

This clonotype was counted at least ten times. The chain joins TRBV5-1 to TRBJ2-1; no definite D call. Germline-derived CDR1 and CDR2 are SGHRS and YFSETQ. The V end was cut by 1 base, the J end by 8 bases, with 10 bases between. The CDR3 is 13 amino acids. CDR3 residues: CASSLPVRDEQFF. The CDR3 DNA reads TGCGCCAGCAGCTTGCCCGTTCGGGATGAGCAGTTCTTC.

This clonotype has a single count. This chain links TRBV5-1 with TRBJ2-4, with TRBD2 matching over 8 bases. The trim removed 5 bases at V and 2 bases at J, leaving 3 bases unmatched. Looked up from germline, CDR1 is SGHRS and CDR2 is YFSETQ. This CDR3 has 14 residues. The CDR3 reads CASSSGETKNIQYF. The CDR3 DNA follows: TGCGCCAGCAGTAGCGGGGAGACCAAAAACATTCAGTACTTC.

This clonotype has only a few counts. V is TRBV2 and J is TRBJ2-7; a possible D gene is TRBD1 (6 bases). V was clipped by 8 bases and J by 2 bases, with 16 bases between them. The CDR3 contains 14 residues. Germline V CDR1 and CDR2: SNHLY, FYNNEI. CDR3 sequence (DNA): TGTGCCAGCCGAGCTCGACAGGAAACCTACGAGCAGTACTTC. Translated, it gives CASRARQETYEQYF.